This entry lists 8 T cell receptor beta chains sequenced from one sample in a study of blood T cell repertoires in COVID-19. TCRdb keeps only in-frame clones here, not all; method: immunoSEQ multiplex PCR. The data hold more than 200,000 clones, with about nine tenths observed a single time. The sample taken for sequencing was PBMCs or T cells enriched from blood (not recorded which). All receptors derive from a middle-aged man who had recovered from COVID-19.

The chain uses TRBV7-9 and TRBJ2-7; 8 positions agree with TRBD1. From germline, CDR1 is SEHNR and CDR2 FQNEAQ (reference sequence). J lost 9 bases, V lost 1 base, and 8 bases had no gene match. CDR3 length equals 14 residues. CDR3 residues: CASSLEGQALGQYF. The DNA for the CDR3 is TGTGCCAGCAGCTTAGAGGGACAGGCGTTAGGGCAGTACTTC.

V is TRBV5-4 and J is TRBJ1-1; 8 nucleotides match TRBD1. Germline V gene sequence: CDR1 SGHNT, CDR2 YYREEE (reference sequence). The CDR3 runs to 15 residues. V trimming: 4 bases; J trimming: 4 bases; junction bases outside the gene matches: 9. The chain's CDR3 is CASSGETGAITEAFF. The CDR3 DNA follows: TGTGCCAGCAGCGGAGAGACAGGGGCCATCACTGAAGCTTTCTTT.

V and J are TRBV2 and TRBJ2-1, with D maybe TRBD1 (5 bases). CDR1 and CDR2 (germline): SNHLY, FYNNEI. The CDR3 sequence is 15 residues long. With 8 bases removed from V and 4 bases from J, the gap between germline ends came to 18 bases. The CDR3: CASLAATAIYNEQFF. In DNA form, the CDR3 reads TGTGCCAGCCTTGCCGCGACAGCGATATACAATGAGCAGTTCTTC.

The chain carries TRBV27 and TRBJ1-2, with a weak D call TRBD1 (6 bases). Trimming stripped 8 bases from V and 2 bases from J, with 18 bases between. The CDR3 is 15 residues long. Germline lookup yields CDR1 MNHEY and CDR2 SMNVEV (reference sequence). This CDR3 reads CASGDGGGANYGYTF. The DNA for the CDR3 is TGTGCCAGCGGTGACGGGGGGGGCGCGAACTATGGCTACACCTTC.

With regard to this clone: The sample contains more than one DNA sequence encoding this CDR3. The chain is built from TRBV12-3 or TRBV12-4 and TRBJ2-7; D is ambiguous. V shed 4 bases and J shed 2 bases, with 3 bases lying between them. This CDR3 is built from 11 residues. The CDR3 spells CASSSAYEQYF. The CDR3 DNA sequence: TGTGCCAGCAGTTCAGCCTACGAGCAGTACTTC.

This clone was recorded only once. CDR3 region: CASSLGLSNTGELFF. The CDR3 nucleotides read TGTGCCAGCAGCTTAGGCCTCTCGAACACCGGGGAGCTGTTTTTT. This chain joins TRBV7-3 and TRBJ2-2; D is uncertain. Germline CDR1 is SGHTA and CDR2 is FQGTGA. V was shortened by 2 bases and J by 0 bases, with 7 bases between the two germline ends. This CDR3 has 15 residues.

This rearrangement joins TRBV9 to TRBJ2-4; 7 positions match TRBD1. Germline CDR1 reads SGDLS; CDR2 reads YYNGEE. The junction had 3 bases not matched to a gene; V was cut back by 4 bases and J by 5 bases. There are 13 residues in the CDR3. The CDR3 region has the DNA TGTGCCAGCAGCTCCGGACAGGAAAACATTCAGTACTTC. Amino acids: CASSSGQENIQYF.

The chain's CDR3 is CAISQQDLPNQPQHF. CDR3 DNA: TGTGCCATCAGTCAACAGGACCTACCGAATCAGCCCCAGCATTTT. V is TRBV10-3 and J is TRBJ1-5; D possibly corresponds to TRBD1 (5 bases). This CDR3 has 15 residues. The V end was cut by 5 bases, the J end by 4 bases, with 15 bases between. CDR1 and CDR2 (germline): ENHRY, SYGVKD.